One sample yielded the 18 T cell receptor beta chains listed below, sequenced in a study of control samples from healthy donors and cancer patients. Profiling relied on immunoSEQ multiplex PCR, and the TCRdb table lists in-frame clones only, not all of them. The sample yields 90,000 to 110,000 clones, 85% to 90% seen once. Source material: blood. The receptor source for this set is a woman aged 45-60 years in good health.

The V gene is TRBV5-6, the J gene TRBJ2-7; tentatively, D is TRBD2 (5 bases). The V gene lost 2 bases and the J gene lost 0 bases, with 9 bases spanning the gap. This CDR3 has 14 amino acids. Germline CDR1 and CDR2: SGHDT and YYEEEE. In nucleotides, the CDR3 is TGTGCCAGCAGCTTTTTGGGGAGCTCCTACGAGCAGTACTTC. Translated: CASSFLGSSYEQYF.

The gene calls are TRBV5-6 and TRBJ1-1; a possible D gene is TRBD1 (5 bases). The germline V gene has CDR1 SGHDT and CDR2 YYEEEE. Trimming pared 1 base from V and 7 bases from J, leaving 14 bases between. This CDR3 region has 14 residues. CDR3 in DNA: TGTGCCAGCAGCTTGAATTTTGCGACAGTTGAAGCTTTCTTT. This gives the protein CASSLNFATVEAFF.

The chain combines TRBV12-3 or TRBV12-4 with TRBJ1-2; D gene ambiguous. The CDR3 spans 13 residues. Trimming cost V 5 bases and J 2 bases, with 9 bases left between them. For the CDR3, the DNA is TGTGCCAGCAGTGGACCATTCAACTATGGCTACACCTTC. Amino acid sequence: CASSGPFNYGYTF.

This sequence joins TRBV27 and TRBJ2-3; D remains ambiguous. Trimming cost V 6 bases and J 2 bases, with 9 bases left between them. From germline, CDR1 is MNHEY and CDR2 SMNVEV (reference sequence). This CDR3 contains 13 residues. CDR3 region: CASRSHNTDTQYF. In nucleotides, the CDR3 is TGTGCCAGCAGATCGCACAACACAGATACGCAGTATTTT.

This clone appeared once. This rearrangement joins TRBV27 to TRBJ2-1; perhaps TRBD2 as D (5 bases). CDR1 is MNHEY, CDR2 SMNVEV, per germline (reference sequence). Trimming took 3 bases from V and 10 from J, leaving 13 bases between them. The CDR3 consists of 13 residues. The DNA for the CDR3 is TGTGCCAGCAGTTTTTTTAGGTCGGGGGAGCAGTTCTTC. Encoded protein: CASSFFRSGEQFF.

The CDR3 loop is CASSLAAGVYTEAFF. CDR3 in DNA: TGTGCCAGCAGCTTGGCCGCCGGGGTATACACTGAAGCTTTCTTT. The J gene is TRBJ1-1, the V gene TRBV5-6; no clear D. V was shortened by 0 bases and J by 3 bases, with 12 bases between the two germline ends. In germline, CDR1 is SGHDT, CDR2 YYEEEE. The CDR3 is 15 amino acids.

The chain has TRBV5-1 and TRBJ2-7, with 12 bases lining up with TRBD2. This CDR3 region has 18 residues. V lost 1 base to trimming and J lost 4 bases; unmatched junction nucleotides: 12. Germline values: CDR1 SGHRS, CDR2 YFSETQ. CDR3 nucleotides: TGCGCCAGCAGCTTGAACCTAGCGGGGGGGTTGAGTTTGTACGAGCAGTACTTC. This gives the protein CASSLNLAGGLSLYEQYF.

This chain joins TRBV10-1 and TRBJ1-1; D might be TRBD1 (5 bases). From germline, CDR1 is WNHNN and CDR2 SYGVQD (reference sequence). V lost 7 bases and J lost 6, with 15 bases in between. The CDR3 consists of 13 residues. The CDR3 loop reads CASNRILGAEAFF. The CDR3 nucleotides are TGCGCCAGCAACAGGATCCTAGGGGCTGAAGCTTTCTTT.

The genes are TRBV4-1 and TRBJ1-2, with no clear D. Trimming pared 4 bases from V and 3 bases from J, leaving 15 bases between. This CDR3 has 15 residues. The V gene's germline CDR1 is MGHRA and CDR2 YSYEKL. Written as DNA, the CDR3 is TGCGCCAGCAGCCCTGAGGGCTTCACCTACTATGGCTACACCTTC. Its protein product is CASSPEGFTYYGYTF.

This rearrangement joins TRBV9 to TRBJ2-4; TRBD1 agrees at 9 bases. CDR3 length equals 16 residues. Losses at the gene ends were 6 bases for V and 6 bases for J; bases not matched to a gene: 13. Germline V gene lookup returns CDR1 SGDLS and CDR2 YYNGEE. The CDR3 reads CASKIPGQGALNIQYF. The CDR3 DNA is TGTGCCAGCAAAATCCCGGGACAGGGAGCTTTAAACATTCAGTACTTC.

This clone showed up just a few times. This chain joins TRBV2 and TRBJ1-1; a possible D gene is TRBD1 (5 bases). Germline-derived CDR1 and CDR2 are SNHLY and FYNNEI. The V and J ends lost 8 bases and 1 base respectively, with 14 bases between them. This CDR3 has 14 residues. This CDR3 reads CASFGGPQNTEAFF. CDR3 DNA sequence: TGTGCCAGCTTTGGGGGTCCCCAGAACACTGAAGCTTTCTTT.

The genes are TRBV19 and TRBJ1-2; 8 nucleotides agree with TRBD1. Germline trimming cut 8 bases from V and 5 bases from J; bases unmatched to any gene: 16. The CDR3 length is 16 residues. Per the germline V gene, CDR1 is LNHDA and CDR2 is SQIVND (reference sequence). CDR3 residues: CASQLSPGTGRYGYTF. The CDR3 DNA reads TGTGCCAGTCAACTCTCTCCCGGGACAGGAAGGTATGGCTACACCTTC.

CDR3 loop: CASSLKPKQFF. Written as DNA, the CDR3 is TGTGCCAGCAGTTTAAAACCTAAGCAGTTCTTC. The V and J genes are TRBV12-3 or TRBV12-4 and TRBJ2-1; D uncertain. The CDR3 extends over 11 amino acids. Trimming stripped 2 bases from V and 11 bases from J, with 7 bases between.

Only one count was recorded for this clone. The CDR3 sequence: CASSLFAGATNEKLFF. The CDR3 DNA reads as TGTGCCAGCAGCTTATTTGCGGGTGCAACTAATGAAAAACTGTTTTTT. This chain uses TRBV5-4 with TRBJ1-4; D uncertain. Trimming pared 2 bases from V and 0 bases from J, leaving 11 bases between. The V gene's germline CDR1 is SGHNT and CDR2 YYREEE (reference sequence). The CDR3 sequence is 16 residues long.

The rearrangement links TRBV7-2 to TRBJ1-6, with 7 nucleotides matching TRBD1. Trimming removed 1 base from V and 13 bases from J; junction bases left unmatched: 4. The germline V gene has CDR1 SGHTA and CDR2 FQGNSA. CDR3 length: 13 amino acids. CDR3 in amino acids: CASSLGRGRPLHF. The CDR3 DNA follows: TGTGCCAGCAGCTTAGGGAGGGGGCGGCCCCTCCACTTT.

This rearrangement joins TRBV9 to TRBJ2-3; no reliable D call. The germline gives CDR1 SGDLS, CDR2 YYNGEE. V lost 0 bases and J lost 0, with 14 bases in between. CDR3 length: 17 amino acids. CDR3 bases: TGTGCCAGCAGCGTAGCTAGGGCAGCCACTAGCACAGATACGCAGTATTTT. Its protein is CASSVARAATSTDTQYF.

The chain couples TRBV10-1 to TRBJ2-4; tentatively, D is TRBD2 (5 bases). This CDR3 is built from 21 residues. Germline V gene data show CDR1 as WNHNN and CDR2 as SYGVQD (reference sequence). V lost 4 bases and J lost 1, with 29 bases in between. DNA of the CDR3: TGCGCCAGCAGTGTGATCCGGTGGAGGCAGGACGGACCTTGGGCCAAAAACATTCAGTACTTC. Translating it yields CASSVIRWRQDGPWAKNIQYF.

The chain is built from TRBV5-5 and TRBJ2-3; no definite D call. This CDR3 comprises 12 residues. Trimming left V 3 bases short and J 6 bases short, with 8 bases between. CDR1 and CDR2 from the germline V gene are SGHKS and YYEKEE (reference sequence). CDR3 protein: CASSSLLDTQYF. The CDR3 bases are TGTGCCAGCAGCTCCCTCTTGGATACGCAGTATTTT.